Shown below are 5 T cell receptor beta chains from a single sample sequenced in a study of T cell repertoires in cytomegalovirus infection. One entry per CDR3 protein, called by TCRdb with MiXCR from the reads. The sample lists roughly 860,000 distinct CDR3 sequences, about 31% seen once, with around 11% in the top ten. Their target antigens are unknown. The material was cultured CD8+ T cells from PBMCs, obtained from culture after CMV antigen stimulation. All receptors come from a human donor in good health (CMV status not recorded). Some clones in this sample may be carry-over from other donors' samples.

Details on this clonotype: This may arise from a read error, as a much more abundant clone is one base away. This chain links TRBV7-8 with TRBJ2-1; D remains unclear. V lost 5 bases and J 4 bases, leaving 18 bases between the germline ends. Germline V gene data show CDR1 as SGHVS and CDR2 as FQNEAQ. The CDR3 runs to 16 residues. CDR3 loop: CASSLSERNIYNEQFF. The CDR3, as DNA: TGTGCCAGCAGCCTCTCCGAGAGGAACATTTACAATGAGCAGTTCTTC.

The chain carries TRBV4-3 and TRBJ2-1; no firm D call. The germline V gene has CDR1 LGHNA and CDR2 YSLEER. The germline V and J ends were trimmed by 4 bases and 0 bases, with 13 bases remaining between them. The CDR3 has 16 residues. DNA of the CDR3: TGCGCCAGCAGCCCTGGTTGGCAGAGCTCCTACAATGAGCAGTTCTTC. Translation gives CASSPGWQSSYNEQFF.

This clonotype was detected many times. The chain carries TRBV7-6 and TRBJ2-2; D is perhaps TRBD2 (6 bases). This CDR3 is 17 amino acids long. The V end was cut by 0 bases, the J end by 3 bases, with 14 bases between. Germline V lookup: CDR1 SGHVS, CDR2 FNYEAQ. This CDR3 is CASSLAPGGEDTGELFF. Here the CDR3 DNA reads TGTGCCAGCAGCTTAGCCCCTGGAGGGGAAGACACCGGGGAGCTGTTTTTT.

V usage is TRBV5-5 and J usage is TRBJ2-7; D is perhaps TRBD1 or TRBD2 (6 bases each). The ends were cut back, 3 bases at V and 4 bases at J, with 17 bases in the middle. Germline CDR1 reads SGHKS; CDR2 reads YYEKEE (reference sequence). The CDR3 is 15 amino acids. The CDR3, as DNA: TGTGCCAGCAGCTACGACCCGGGGGCTGCTTACGAGCAGTACGTC. This sequence encodes CASSYDPGAAYEQYV.

The chain uses TRBV7-4 and TRBJ1-1, with D tentatively TRBD1 (5 bases). Between the trimmed V and J ends, which lost 1 base and 4 bases, there was a span of 13 bases. This CDR3 has 15 amino acids. Looked up from germline, CDR1 is SGHVT and CDR2 is SQSDAQ. The CDR3 region is CASSLGGEGGTEAFF. The CDR3 DNA reads as TGTGCCAGCAGCTTAGGGGGGGAGGGAGGCACTGAAGCTTTCTTT.